One and the same sample provided the 19 T cell receptor beta chains below, sequenced in a study of cytomegalovirus exposure and HLA in healthy donors. PCR used 60 Vbeta primers and 13 Jbeta primers. Repertoires were generated with immunoSEQ multiplex PCR, while TCRdb's copy carries only in-frame clones and drops some. In the table there are about 47,000 clones, 70% to 80% of which are singletons. Material: PBMCs. The receptors shown here come from a man aged 25 to 45 in good health and CMV-seronegative.

On this clone itself: An end of the junction differs from the germline gene, which may be a read error. Different DNA sequences within this sample yield the same CDR3. The CDR3 protein is CASSVAPLTDTQYF. The CDR3 DNA follows: TGTGCCAGCAGCGTAGCCCCCCTCACAGACACGCAGTATTTT. The chain uses TRBV9 and TRBJ2-3; D gene ambiguous. The germline V gene encodes CDR1 SGDLS and CDR2 YYNGEE. The CDR3 has 14 residues.

This clone was found once. The rearrangement links TRBV7-2 to TRBJ2-7, with D possibly being TRBD2 (6 bases). The CDR3 consists of 16 residues. Deletions cut 1 base from V and 1 base from J, with 14 bases between. Germline V lookup: CDR1 SGHTA, CDR2 FQGNSA. CDR3 nucleotide sequence: TGTGCCAGCAGCTTAGGGGGGGAGGCCGATTCCTACGAGCAGTACTTC. Amino acid sequence: CASSLGGEADSYEQYF.

The V and J genes are TRBV6-1 and TRBJ2-7, with 7 bases aligning to TRBD1. Trimming removed 4 bases from V and 5 bases from J; junction bases left unmatched: 11. CDR1 MNHNS and CDR2 SASEGT come from the germline V gene. The CDR3 is made up of 15 amino acids. CDR3 region: CASSATAGGPDEQYF. The DNA of the CDR3 is TGTGCCAGCAGTGCGACGGCAGGGGGTCCAGACGAGCAGTACTTC.

This sequence joins TRBV29-1 and TRBJ2-5; TRBD2 is a possible D gene (7 bases). The CDR3 sequence is 14 residues long. Trimming pared 7 bases from V and 1 base from J, leaving 16 bases between. The germline gives CDR1 SQVTM, CDR2 ANQGSEA. The CDR3 DNA is TGCAGCGCTCATTTGGGGGGGCCCCAAGAGACCCAGTACTTC. Protein: CSAHLGGPQETQYF.

The chain carries TRBV11-2 and TRBJ2-1, with 7 bases matching TRBD2. This CDR3 contains 17 residues. With V trimmed by 4 bases and J by 7 bases, 16 bases remained unmatched. CDR1 SGHAT and CDR2 FQNNGV come from the germline V gene. The CDR3 DNA reads TGTGCCAGCAGCTCCCGCACTAGAGGACTGGGGGGGAATGAGCAGTTCTTC. Amino acid sequence: CASSSRTRGLGGNEQFF.

This chain joins TRBV15 and TRBJ1-4; D call uncertain. The CDR3 is made up of 12 amino acids. The germline V and J ends were trimmed by 6 bases and 5 bases, with 7 bases remaining between them. In germline, CDR1 is LNHNV, CDR2 YYDKDF (reference sequence). The DNA of the CDR3 is TGTGCCACCAGTGGGAGAAATGAAAAACTGTTTTTT. This encodes CATSGRNEKLFF.

This chain uses TRBV7-8 with TRBJ1-1, with TRBD1 as a possible D gene (6 bases). CDR1 and CDR2 from the germline V gene are SGHVS and FQNEAQ. V lost 1 base and J 2 bases, leaving 11 bases between the germline ends. The CDR3 contains 15 residues. The CDR3 sequence: CASSLDGGANTEAFF. The CDR3 nucleotides read TGTGCCAGCAGCTTAGATGGGGGGGCCAACACTGAAGCTTTCTTT.

V gene TRBV2 combines with J gene TRBJ2-3, with 8 bases lining up with TRBD2. This CDR3 contains 14 residues. Germline CDR1 and CDR2: SNHLY and FYNNEI. With V trimmed by 6 bases and J by 1 base, 3 bases remained unmatched. CDR3 sequence: CASRSGGGTDTQYF. In nucleotides, the CDR3 is TGTGCCAGCAGGTCGGGAGGGGGCACAGATACGCAGTATTTT. Full variable domain (rest looked up from reference TRBV2 and TRBJ2-3): EPEVTQTPSHQVTQMGQEVILRCVPISNHLYFYWYRQILGQKVEFLVSFYNNEISEKSEIFDDQFSVERPDGSNFTLKIRSTKLEDSAMYFCASRSGGGTDTQYFGPGTRLTVL.

The J gene is TRBJ2-3, the V gene TRBV2, with 11 bases lining up with TRBD2. The V gene end was trimmed by 0 bases and the J gene end by 13 bases; junction bases not matched to a gene: 9. This CDR3 has 15 residues. Germline V CDR1 and CDR2: SNHLY, FYNNEI. The CDR3 bases are TGTGCCAGCAGTGAAGCTAGCGGGAGGGCCGGGCGCAAGTATTTT. The encoded protein is CASSEASGRAGRKYF.

A few counts support this clone. This chain joins TRBV6-6 and TRBJ1-2; D possibly corresponds to TRBD1 (5 bases). CDR1 is MNHNY, CDR2 SVGAGI, per germline (reference sequence). V lost 6 bases to trimming and J lost 8 bases, with 13 bases between them. The CDR3 has 12 residues. CDR3 DNA: TGTGCCAGCAGACTCCGGGACTCAGGCTACACCTTC. Its translation: CASRLRDSGYTF.

This CDR3 is CASSPSRLRSYEQYF. In DNA form, the CDR3 reads TGTGCCAGCAGCCCCTCCCGTCTTCGCTCCTACGAGCAGTACTTC. V and J are TRBV4-2 and TRBJ2-7; D uncertain. CDR3 length: 15 residues. Germline-derived CDR1 and CDR2 are LGHNA and YNFKEQ. The V end lost 4 bases, the J end lost 0 bases, and 13 bases lay between the germline ends.

This chain uses TRBV6-6 with TRBJ2-3; 7 bases map to TRBD2. Germline lookup yields CDR1 MNHNY and CDR2 SVGAGI (reference sequence). V shed 7 bases and J 2 bases; nucleotides not matched to a gene: 9. This CDR3 has 15 amino acids. The CDR3 nucleotides read TGTGCCAGCACATCTAGCGGCCATATCACAGATACGCAGTATTTT. Its protein is CASTSSGHITDTQYF.

This CDR3 is CASSMQAGKDTQYF. The CDR3 region has the DNA TGTGCCAGTAGTATGCAGGCAGGGAAGGATACGCAGTATTTT. The rearrangement links TRBV19 to TRBJ2-3; possibly TRBD1 for D (5 bases). The V gene lost 3 bases and the J gene lost 6 bases, with 13 bases spanning the gap. Germline assignment: CDR1 LNHDA and CDR2 SQIVND (reference sequence). The CDR3 is 14 amino acids.

In its sample, this clone was seen a few times. The rearrangement joins TRBV18 to TRBJ2-7, with 10 positions matching TRBD1. CDR3 length: 13 amino acids. Germline CDR1 reads KGHSH; CDR2 reads LQKENI. J gave up 3 bases and V 8 bases, and 4 bases lay outside the gene matches. The CDR3 protein is CASARDRGYEQYF. The CDR3 DNA reads TGTGCCAGCGCAAGGGACAGGGGCTACGAGCAGTACTTC.

The rearrangement links TRBV7-9 to TRBJ2-7, with TRBD2 identical over 11 bases. V shed 10 bases and J 3 bases; nucleotides not matched to a gene: 8. The CDR3 length is 14 residues. Germline-derived CDR1 and CDR2 are SEHNR and FQNEAQ (reference sequence). This CDR3 is CATSLLAGDYEQYF. DNA for the CDR3: TGTGCCACCTCATTACTAGCGGGGGACTACGAGCAGTACTTC.

This sequence joins TRBV5-1 and TRBJ1-1, with 9 bases lining up with TRBD1. This CDR3 has 15 residues. Germline V lookup: CDR1 SGHRS, CDR2 YFSETQ. V shed 4 bases, J shed 0 bases, and the junction held 4 bases outside the gene matches. This CDR3 is CASSLGQGMNTEAFF. For the CDR3, the DNA is TGCGCCAGCAGCCTAGGACAGGGGATGAACACTGAAGCTTTCTTT.

The gene calls are TRBV5-8 and TRBJ2-1; 13 bases are a match to TRBD2. There are 16 residues in the CDR3. Germline V CDR1 and CDR2: SGHTS, YDEGEE. The V gene end was trimmed by 0 bases and the J gene end by 8 bases; junction bases not matched to a gene: 5. The CDR3 reads CASSLELAGGSDEQFF. The CDR3 DNA reads TGTGCCAGCAGCTTGGAACTAGCGGGAGGGTCGGATGAGCAGTTCTTC.

The V call is TRBV6-5, the J call TRBJ1-2, with D perhaps matching TRBD1 (6 bases). Germline CDR1 MNHEY, CDR2 SVGAGI. Trimming took 5 bases from V and 4 from J, leaving 14 bases between them. The CDR3 has 14 residues. The CDR3 sequence: CASSRYREGYGYTF. Here the CDR3 DNA reads TGTGCCAGCAGTCGATACAGGGAGGGCTATGGCTACACCTTC.

This clone has a handful of counts. The chain couples TRBV6-5 to TRBJ1-4, with 8 bases lining up with TRBD1. V trimming: 6 bases; J trimming: 14 bases; junction bases outside the gene matches: 5. This CDR3 is 11 amino acids long. CDR1 and CDR2 from the germline V gene are MNHEY and SVGAGI. CDR3 region: CASSSGTGLFF. DNA for the CDR3: TGTGCCAGCAGCTCCGGGACAGGTCTGTTTTTT.